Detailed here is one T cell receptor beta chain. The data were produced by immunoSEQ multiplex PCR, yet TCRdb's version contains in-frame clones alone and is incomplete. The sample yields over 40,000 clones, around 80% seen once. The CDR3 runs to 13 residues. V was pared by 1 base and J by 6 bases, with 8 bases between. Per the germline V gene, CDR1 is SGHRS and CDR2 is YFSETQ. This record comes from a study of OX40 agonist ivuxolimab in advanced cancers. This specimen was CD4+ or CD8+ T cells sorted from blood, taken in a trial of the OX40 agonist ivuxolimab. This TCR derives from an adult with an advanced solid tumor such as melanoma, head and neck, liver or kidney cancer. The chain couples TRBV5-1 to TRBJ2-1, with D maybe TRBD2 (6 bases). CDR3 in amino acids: CASSLTSSNEQFF. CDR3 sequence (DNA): TGCGCCAGCAGCTTGACTAGCTCCAATGAGCAGTTCTTC. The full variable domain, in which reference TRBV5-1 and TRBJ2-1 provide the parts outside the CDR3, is KAGVTQTPRYLIKTRGQQVTLSCSPISGHRSVSWYQQTPGQGLQFLFEYFSETQRNKGNFPGRFSGRQFSNSRSEMNVSTLELGDSALYLCASSLTSSNEQFFGPGTRLTVL.